This T cell receptor beta chain was sequenced for a study of blood T cell repertoires in COVID-19. Study overall: Specimens from acute and convalescent COVID-19 originated in the United States, Italy and Spain. The cDNA or gDNA used as material had been derived from T cells, B-cell-depleted T cells, or PBMCs.

Germline assignment: CDR1 MDHEN and CDR2 SYDVKM. CDR3 length: 15 residues. V trimming: 3 bases; J trimming: 4 bases; junction bases outside the gene matches: 7. Original methodology: Estimated nucleated cell counts came from reference gene primer amplification. Here immunoSEQ multiplex PCR was the method, and the copy in TCRdb shows in-frame clones only, minus some. V, J and clone size are taken as reported in that table, and D and trimming were inferred from the DNA itself. The sample has around 65,000 clones; 70% to 90% are singletons. V gene TRBV28 combines with J gene TRBJ1-2; 8 positions agree with TRBD1. Sequencing was carried out using peripheral blood. The origin of this receptor is a human donor in a cohort sampled during active COVID-19. The CDR3 sequence: CASSFRAGGSYGYTF. Written as DNA, the CDR3 is TGTGCCAGCAGTTTTAGGGCAGGGGGCAGCTATGGCTACACCTTC.